This T cell receptor (beta chain) was sequenced during a study of T-cell memory formation after mild COVID-19. Turning to the study itself: Largely donor-specific TCR clusters were found. General study results and limits: The pre-infection memory compartment contained some responding clones, suggesting cross-reactive memory joined.

CDR1 DFQATT and CDR2 SNEGSKA come from the germline V gene (reference sequence). Between the trimmed V and J ends, which lost 0 bases and 4 bases, there was a span of 13 bases. The CDR3 is 14 amino acids. In TCRdb, the 5' RACE reads were re-called with MiXCR into one record per CDR3 protein. The repertoire holds some 320,000 distinct CDR3 sequences, with 13% to 15% as singletons. About this clonotype: Antigen specificity is unknown.

The source material was PBMCs or a T cell subset sorted from them (not recorded which). This receptor was taken from a man younger than 35 who had mild COVID-19 (a few samples of this study predate the infection). Cell type and time point are not known. The chain links TRBV20-1 to TRBJ2-7; D call uncertain. The CDR3 region has the DNA TGCAGTGCTAGAGATACCAGCCGTTCTTACGAGCAGTACTTC. Translating it yields CSARDTSRSYEQYF.